This T cell receptor (beta chain) was documented in a study of blood T cell repertoires in COVID-19. Looking at the study overall: Sites in the United States, Italy and Spain provided acute and convalescent COVID-19 samples. PBMCs, B-cell-depleted T cells, or T cells were the source of the cDNA or gDNA that made up the material.

Germline V gene data show CDR1 as LGHDT and CDR2 as YNNKEL (reference sequence). V was trimmed by 2 bases and J by 5 bases, leaving 13 bases between them. The CDR3 totals 15 residues. Original data processing: Reference gene primers were amplified, and this amplification served to estimate nucleated cell counts. Here immunoSEQ multiplex PCR was the method, and the copy in TCRdb shows in-frame clones only, minus some. V and J calls and clone size are as listed in that table; D and trimming were resolved from the DNA. The table includes under 350,000 clones, 75% to 90% detected once. The chain has TRBV3-1 (or the pseudogene TRBV3-2) and TRBJ1-3; D may be TRBD1 (5 bases). The clonotype comes from a man aged 55 to 70 who had recovered from COVID-19. Sequencing was carried out using peripheral blood. The CDR3 region has the DNA TGTGCCAGCAGCCAACAGGGTGGTAATCGAAACACCATATATTTT. It encodes CASSQQGGNRNTIYF.